What follows is one T cell receptor (beta chain) and its context. Its antigen remains unidentified. These data are taken from a study of human T cells and chemical hapten exposure. Library construction involved attaching unique molecular identifiers to individual cDNA molecules, which allowed quantitative, reproducible TCR counting. Each CDR3 protein gets one entry after TCRdb re-called the RACE reads with MiXCR. The sample yields roughly 180,000 distinct CDR3 sequences, around 24% seen once. Time point: patch test 1, 2 weeks after DPC sensitization. The treatment: therapeutic diphenylcyclopropenone sensitization with weekly scalp DPC. Blood draws came before every patch-test application. After removal of 5 bases from V and 6 bases from J, the junction contained 11 bases not matched to a gene. Looked up from germline, CDR1 is MNHNY and CDR2 is SVGAGI (reference sequence). CDR3 size: 15 residues. Study results and limitations: The study found that DPC sensitization did not change TCRs above 1 in 1000 frequency.

The sequence derives from a woman between 50 and 59 years old with alopecia areata. Some clones in this sample may be carry-over from other donors' samples. The chain links TRBV6-6 to TRBJ2-5, with 8 bases aligning to TRBD2. This specimen consisted of whole blood, obtained in connection with sensitization to the hapten diphenylcyclopropenone (DPC). The CDR3 DNA follows: TGTGCCAGCAGTGGAGAAGCGGGAGTAAGCAAGACCCAGTACTTC. It yields the protein CASSGEAGVSKTQYF.